This TCR beta chain derives from a study of T cells in Graves' hyperthyroidism and ophthalmopathy. Study-level background: Peripheral blood was drawn at first diagnosis, prior to all treatment.

Study observations and caveats: Most thyroid-expanded clonotypes above 0.001 were also found in blood.

Of note for this clonotype: Its specificity is unknown.

What was amplified from RNA transcripts were TCR beta CDR3 regions. HTBI primers drove first-round RT-PCR of the TCR CDR3. TCRdb ran MiXCR on the multiplex PCR reads and lists one entry per CDR3 protein. The table lists approximately 640,000 distinct CDR3 sequences, around 16% of them singletons, with around 4% in the top ten. It was uncontrolled infection, other autoimmune disease, pregnancy or lactation that excluded patients. Approximately 10 ml of fresh peripheral blood supplied the PBMCs. Trimming removed 2 bases from V and 13 bases from J, with 12 bases in between. The V gene's germline CDR1 is SQVTM and CDR2 ANQGSEA. This CDR3 contains 11 residues.

The rearrangement links TRBV29-1 to TRBJ2-1, with D perhaps matching TRBD1 or TRBD2 (5 bases each). This clonotype was sampled from a woman aged 25-40 years with Graves' hyperthyroidism. The source material was blood. The CDR3 loop reads CSVERGPEQFF. Written as DNA, the CDR3 is TGCAGCGTTGAAAGGGGACCGGAACAGTTCTTC.